This TCR beta chain was observed in a study of cytomegalovirus exposure and HLA in healthy donors. PCR was performed using 60 Vbeta and 13 Jbeta primers. This table comes from immunoSEQ multiplex PCR, and its TCRdb copy is limited to in-frame clones, with some not included. The sample has fewer than 140,000 clones, over 70% seen once. The CDR3 totals 13 residues. The germline V gene has CDR1 WSHSY and CDR2 SAAADI. V was shortened by 3 bases and J by 5 bases, with 10 bases between the two germline ends. The TCR sequence derives from a boy aged 5-17 years in good health and CMV-seronegative. The specimen was PBMCs. The chain links TRBV10-2 to TRBJ1-1; no reliable D call. The CDR3 reads CASSESRGTEAFF. In nucleotides, the CDR3 is TGCGCCAGCAGTGAATCTAGAGGGACTGAAGCTTTCTTT.